The TCR beta chain described here comes from a study of T cell responses to AZD1222 COVID-19 vaccine. Findings and limits, study-wide: Spike-specific TCR breadth and depth rose after two AZD1222 doses. Repertoire collection took place solely once the T cell response had peaked.

V gave up 0 bases and J gave up 8 bases, with 13 bases separating them. Germline CDR1 and CDR2: LNHNV and YYDKDF (reference sequence). The CDR3 consists of 15 residues. TCRdb's table, derived via immunoSEQ multiplex PCR, lists solely in-frame clones and lacks some. The sample records about 200,000 clones, approximately 93% being singletons. Of note for this clone: Its specificity is unknown.

The chain couples TRBV15 to TRBJ1-4; the D gene is possibly TRBD1 (5 bases). Material: peripheral blood, obtained 28 days after the second AZD1222 dose. The TCR comes from an adult who received the AZD1222 COVID-19 vaccine. The CDR3 region has the DNA TGTGCCACCAGCAGAGATCAGGGCTCCGGAGAAAAACTGTTTTTT. Protein: CATSRDQGSGEKLFF.